These 19 T cell receptor beta chains share one sample of origin, sequenced in a study of cytomegalovirus exposure and HLA in healthy donors. The PCR contained 60 Vbeta and 13 Jbeta primers. Data came from immunoSEQ multiplex PCR; TCRdb stores just in-frame clones and leaves some out. This table holds around 220,000 clones, around 80% found once. What was sequenced was PBMCs. The receptors come from a girl aged 2 to 10 in good health and CMV-seronegative.

V is TRBV7-9 and J is TRBJ2-3; D gene unclear. The V end lost 5 bases, the J end lost 6 bases, and 18 bases lay between the germline ends. This CDR3 has 15 amino acids. Germline V gene lookup returns CDR1 SEHNR and CDR2 FQNEAQ (reference sequence). The CDR3 DNA sequence: TGTGCCAGCAGCGCCCAGACCAAACCCGGGGATACGCAGTATTTT. It codes for CASSAQTKPGDTQYF.

The rearrangement links TRBV29-1 to TRBJ2-7; 9 bases match TRBD2. With 4 bases clipped from V and 5 bases from J, the junction kept 6 bases outside the gene matches. This CDR3 has 13 residues. Germline values: CDR1 SQVTM, CDR2 ANQGSEA. The CDR3 sequence: CSVVQRGANEQYF. In DNA form, the CDR3 reads TGCAGCGTTGTCCAGCGGGGGGCGAACGAGCAGTACTTC.

The chain uses TRBV7-6 and TRBJ2-2, with 8 nucleotides matching TRBD1. V was clipped by 5 bases and J by 1 base; unmatched bases: 3. This CDR3 has 15 amino acids. The germline V gene encodes CDR1 SGHVS and CDR2 FNYEAQ. CDR3 nucleotides: TGTGCCAGCAGCCGAGGGACAGGGAACACCGGGGAGCTGTTTTTT. Translation: CASSRGTGNTGELFF.

The chain's CDR3 is CASSYSGQGNRNEQFF. The DNA of the CDR3 is TGTGCCAGCAGTTACTCAGGACAGGGAAATAGGAATGAGCAGTTCTTC. The chain recombines TRBV6-5 with TRBJ2-1; 8 nucleotides agree with TRBD1. This CDR3 is built from 16 residues. V was clipped by 0 bases and J by 7 bases; unmatched bases: 8. The germline V gene encodes CDR1 MNHEY and CDR2 SVGAGI.

The V and J genes are TRBV14 and TRBJ2-4, with TRBD2 matching over 13 bases. Germline CDR1 SGHDN, CDR2 FVKESK. The CDR3 is 16 residues long. With 5 bases clipped from V and 2 bases from J, the junction kept 3 bases outside the gene matches. Here the CDR3 DNA reads TGTGCCAGCAGCTTGACTAGCGGGAGGTCCAAAAACATTCAGTACTTC. It translates to CASSLTSGRSKNIQYF.

This clone was detected only a few times. The V call is TRBV30, the J call TRBJ1-1; D perhaps matches TRBD1 (5 bases). Germline assignment: CDR1 GTSNPN and CDR2 SVGIG (reference sequence). The CDR3 consists of 13 residues. V dropped 3 bases and J dropped 3 bases, with 11 bases sitting between them. The CDR3 region is CAWRPQGHTEAFF. In DNA, the CDR3 is TGTGCCTGGAGGCCCCAGGGTCACACTGAAGCTTTCTTT.

The genes are TRBV7-2 and TRBJ1-1; D uncertain. Trimming pared 1 base from V and 3 bases from J, leaving 6 bases between. The CDR3 runs to 13 residues. Germline V lookup: CDR1 SGHTA, CDR2 FQGNSA. Here the CDR3 reads CASSLGPDTEAFF. The DNA for the CDR3 is TGTGCCAGCAGCTTAGGCCCAGACACTGAAGCTTTCTTT.

The chain employs TRBV6-5 and TRBJ2-7; 7 bases fit TRBD1. The CDR3 spans 14 residues. After removal of 2 bases from V and 3 bases from J, the junction contained 4 bases not matched to a gene. Germline V gene sequence: CDR1 MNHEY, CDR2 SVGAGI. CDR3: CASSYRDRIYEQYF. The CDR3 bases are TGTGCCAGCAGTTACCGGGACAGAATCTACGAGCAGTACTTC.

This sequence joins TRBV18 and TRBJ2-3, with 14 positions matching TRBD2. The CDR3 extends over 17 amino acids. With V trimmed by 6 bases and J by 6 bases, 11 bases remained unmatched. Germline CDR1 is KGHSH and CDR2 is LQKENI. The CDR3 bases are TGTGCCAGCTCTCCCACGGGACTAGCGGGGGATCTTGATACGCAGTATTTT. Residues: CASSPTGLAGDLDTQYF. Full variable domain (rest looked up from reference TRBV18 and TRBJ2-3): NAGVMQNPRHLVRRRGQEARLRCSPMKGHSHVYWYRQLPEEGLKFMVYLQKENIIDESGMPKERFSAEFPKEGPSILRIQQVVRGDSAAYFCASSPTGLAGDLDTQYFGPGTRLTVL.

This chain links TRBV5-1 with TRBJ2-1; D perhaps matches TRBD1 (5 bases). V was cut by 4 bases and J by 0 bases, with 17 bases left in between. The germline gives CDR1 SGHRS, CDR2 YFSETQ. The CDR3 is made up of 17 amino acids. CDR3 loop: CASSGRAFDSSYNEQFF. The DNA for the CDR3 is TGCGCCAGCAGCGGACGGGCTTTCGACAGCTCCTACAATGAGCAGTTCTTC.

The genes are TRBV6-5 and TRBJ2-7; 10 bases agree with TRBD2. Germline-derived CDR1 and CDR2 are MNHEY and SVGAGI. J gave up 2 bases and V 0 bases, and 4 bases lay outside the gene matches. This CDR3 region has 16 residues. CDR3 sequence reads: CASSYSSAGGTYEQYF. DNA for the CDR3: TGTGCCAGCAGTTACTCCTCAGCGGGGGGGACCTACGAGCAGTACTTC.

The chain carries TRBV5-1 and TRBJ2-5; 8 bases map to TRBD1. The CDR3 extends over 16 amino acids. J gave up 4 bases and V 2 bases, and 10 bases lay outside the gene matches. Germline-derived CDR1 and CDR2 are SGHRS and YFSETQ. DNA of the CDR3: TGCGCCAGCAGCTTTCGGGACAGGCGAAAGGGAGAGACCCAGTACTTC. Translation gives CASSFRDRRKGETQYF.

The chain carries TRBV25-1 and TRBJ2-5, with 11 bases lining up with TRBD1. This CDR3 contains 14 residues. Germline CDR1 MGHDK, CDR2 SYGVNS. V trimming: 3 bases; J trimming: 3 bases; junction bases outside the gene matches: 0. The CDR3 DNA reads TGTGCCAGCAGTGAGGGACAGGGGGAAGAGACCCAGTACTTC. Translated: CASSEGQGEETQYF.

This clone was found once. V is TRBV13 and J is TRBJ2-7; no firm D call. CDR1 and CDR2 (germline): PRHDT, FYEKMQ (reference sequence). The CDR3 is made up of 14 amino acids. Trimming removed 1 base at V and 6 bases at J, with 13 bases between. This CDR3 is CASSLDRTGVEQYF. CDR3 nucleotide sequence: TGTGCCAGCAGCTTAGACCGTACGGGTGTCGAGCAGTACTTC.

This rearrangement joins TRBV9 to TRBJ2-2, with TRBD2 as a possible D gene (5 bases). Germline values: CDR1 SGDLS, CDR2 YYNGEE. Trimming shortened V by 1 base and J by 4 bases, and 11 bases separated the two germline ends. The CDR3 has 15 residues. The CDR3 protein is CASSVLTAGTGELFF. CDR3 DNA sequence: TGTGCCAGCAGCGTACTGACGGCGGGCACCGGGGAGCTGTTTTTT.

The J gene is TRBJ2-5, the V gene TRBV11-2; 7 nucleotides align to TRBD1. This CDR3 has 16 residues. The junction had 14 bases not matched to a gene; V was cut back by 5 bases and J by 5 bases. Per germline, CDR1 SGHAT and CDR2 FQNNGV. The CDR3 nucleotides read TGTGCCAGCAGCCCAGCCCTACAGGGGTCGGAGGAGACCCAGTACTTC. This codes for CASSPALQGSEETQYF.

The genes are TRBV4-2 and TRBJ1-5; 8 bases match TRBD1. CDR1 and CDR2 from the germline V gene are LGHNA and YNFKEQ. The CDR3 extends over 15 amino acids. V gave up 1 base and J gave up 7 bases; unmatched junction bases: 6. CDR3 in DNA: TGTGCCAGCAGCCAAGGGACAGGGATTTTCCAGCCCCAGCATTTT. Translation: CASSQGTGIFQPQHF.

The chain joins TRBV29-1 to TRBJ2-5; 12 nucleotides align to TRBD2. From germline, CDR1 is SQVTM and CDR2 ANQGSEA. V shed 6 bases, J shed 5 bases, and the junction held 13 bases outside the gene matches. The CDR3 runs to 16 residues. The chain's CDR3 is CSVLRASGRAPETQYF. The CDR3 nucleotides read TGCAGCGTACTAAGGGCTAGCGGGAGGGCCCCGGAGACCCAGTACTTC.

CDR3 DNA: TGCGCCAGCAGCTTGGGACAGGATTTCTACGAGCAGTACTTC. Translation gives CASSLGQDFYEQYF. The rearrangement links TRBV5-1 to TRBJ2-7; tentative D call: TRBD1 (6 bases). V was trimmed by 0 bases and J by 3 bases, leaving 10 bases between them. There are 14 residues in the CDR3. Germline values: CDR1 SGHRS, CDR2 YFSETQ.